This T cell receptor beta chain emerged from a study of glioma-infiltrating T cells after dendritic cell vaccination. The junction had 9 bases not matched to a gene; V was cut back by 4 bases and J by 7 bases. This CDR3 is built from 15 residues. Germline lookup yields CDR1 SGHRS and CDR2 YFSETQ. Sequencing used immunoSEQ multiplex PCR; TCRdb keeps in-frame clones, though not all of them. Here the sample spans 45,000 to 50,000 clones, approximately 83% being singletons. The gene calls are TRBV5-1 and TRBJ1-4; 8 bases map to TRBD1. Specimen: blood, collected before dendritic cell vaccination. This sequence was found in a human donor with glioblastoma. The CDR3: CASSGTGTGPEKLFF. The DNA of the CDR3 is TGCGCCAGCAGCGGAACCGGGACAGGCCCTGAAAAACTGTTTTTT.